This T cell receptor (beta chain) was observed in a study of early T cells in non-severe SARS-CoV-2 infection. At the level of the study: Chains from this unsorted whole-blood bulk RNA could not be paired.

General study findings and limits: Clonotype matching in VDJdb favored anti-spike CD8 responses and did not capture private and CD4 specificities.

V trimming: 8 bases; J trimming: 4 bases; junction bases outside the gene matches: 4. This CDR3 is built from 15 residues. The germline CDR1 and CDR2 sequences are SGHTA and FQGNSA. cDNA molecules, individually, were tagged with unique molecular identifiers. TCRdb called the 5' RACE reads again in MiXCR, with one record for every CDR3 protein. The sample includes approximately 97,000 distinct CDR3 sequences, 9.5% to 11% of them seen just once. This clonotype has at least ten counts. Its cognate antigen is unknown. The receptor's source is an adult who was a healthcare worker with PCR-confirmed SARS-CoV-2 infection or an uninfected control (not recorded which). Sequences were derived from whole blood, sampled at baseline. The rearrangement uses TRBV7-2 and TRBJ2-1; TRBD2 aligns across 14 bases. DNA for the CDR3: TGTGCCAGCCGACTAGCGGGAGGGGAGTACAATGAGCAGTTCTTC. It is translated as CASRLAGGEYNEQFF.